The present entry profiles one TCR beta chain with its context. Its antigen is not known. Other DNA sequences in the sample encode the same CDR3. These data come from a study of graft-versus-host responses after intestinal transplantation. Across the study: Each recipient received anti-thymocyte globulin induction, then tacrolimus and steroids for 3 to 4 years.

Data came from immunoSEQ multiplex PCR; TCRdb stores just in-frame clones and leaves some out. This sample has tens of thousands of clones, with around 96% found just once. Study-level results: GvH clones appeared in recipient marrow, some first in ileum or blood. Allografts from individuals with graft-donor T cell macrochimerism displayed high graft-versus-host to host-versus-graft clonal ratios. Early post-transplant declines in HvG were associated with peak levels of circulating GvH clones.

Deletions cut 3 bases from V and 2 bases from J, with 10 bases between. CDR3 length: 14 residues. The germline CDR1 and CDR2 sequences are MGHRA and YSYEKL. The chain couples TRBV4-1 to TRBJ2-5; unclear D gene. The material was unstimulated CD8+ T cells sorted from spleen or lymph node cells, obtained before intestinal transplant. The TCR comes from a human donor who received an intestinal transplant. The CDR3 loop reads CASSHGRNQETQYF. The CDR3, as DNA: TGCGCCAGCAGCCATGGACGGAATCAAGAGACCCAGTACTTC.